A single sample is the source of the 17 T cell receptor beta chains below, sequenced in a study of blood T cell repertoires in COVID-19. Here immunoSEQ multiplex PCR was the method, and the copy in TCRdb shows in-frame clones only, minus some. The profile shows fewer than 300,000 clones, about 87% of them singletons. The specimen sequenced was peripheral blood. Receptors originate from a woman aged 45-60 years with COVID-19, enrolled during active disease.

The rearrangement joins TRBV7-6 to TRBJ2-1; 8 bases map to TRBD2. The germline gives CDR1 SGHVS, CDR2 FNYEAQ. The V gene end was trimmed by 1 base and the J gene end by 4 bases; junction bases not matched to a gene: 6. The CDR3 is 16 residues long. This chain's CDR3 is CASSLGAGVGYNEQFF. DNA for the CDR3: TGTGCCAGCAGCTTAGGAGCGGGAGTGGGGTACAATGAGCAGTTCTTC. Full variable domain (remainder filled in from reference TRBV7-6 and TRBJ2-1): GAGVSQSPRYKVTKRGQDVALRCDPISGHVSLYWYRQALGQGPEFLTYFNYEAQQDKSGLPNDRFSAERPEGSISTLTIQRTEQRDSAMYRCASSLGAGVGYNEQFFGPGTRLTVL.

CDR3 protein: CASTTGGGPQGAYQETQYF. For the CDR3, the DNA is TGTGCCAGCACCACGGGCGGGGGTCCGCAGGGGGCCTACCAAGAGACCCAGTACTTC. V usage is TRBV21-1 and J usage is TRBJ2-5; the table's D call, TRBD1, has no DNA check behind it. TRBV21-1 is a pseudogene segment. This CDR3 has 19 residues.

The chain joins TRBV20-1 to TRBJ1-2; the match to TRBD1 covers 7 bases. This CDR3 is 12 amino acids long. Germline V gene lookup returns CDR1 DFQATT and CDR2 SNEGSKA (reference sequence). The J segment lost 5 bases and the V segment lost 3 bases, leaving 3 bases of the junction unmatched. The CDR3 DNA reads TGCAGTGCTAGTCAGACAGGGTATGGCTACACCTTC. Protein: CSASQTGYGYTF.

This chain uses TRBV30 with TRBJ2-3, with TRBD1 matching 7 bases. The CDR3 runs to 13 residues. Germline lookup yields CDR1 GTSNPN and CDR2 SVGIG (reference sequence). The V segment lost 4 bases and the J segment 3 bases; nucleotides outside the gene matches: 4. CDR3 sequence (DNA): TGTGCCTGGATGGCAGGGGGAACAGATACGCAGTATTTT. Its translation is CAWMAGGTDTQYF.

This chain connects TRBV6-5 to TRBJ1-1; 7 nucleotides line up with TRBD1. Trimming at V came to 7 bases and at J to 4 bases, leaving 12 bases not matched to a gene. This CDR3 is 15 amino acids long. Germline V CDR1 and CDR2: MNHEY, SVGAGI. The CDR3 sequence is CASNIQQGRGTEAFF. The CDR3 region has the DNA TGTGCCAGCAATATCCAACAGGGGCGAGGCACTGAAGCTTTCTTT.

This sequence joins TRBV5-5 and TRBJ2-7, with a possible D match to TRBD2 (6 bases). V lost 4 bases to trimming and J lost 6 bases, with 17 bases between them. Germline loops: CDR1 SGHKS, CDR2 YYEKEE (reference sequence). The CDR3 has 14 amino acids. The CDR3 bases are TGTGCCAGCAGCCCAGAGGAGGGTATCGGCGAGCAGTACTTC. This gives the protein CASSPEEGIGEQYF.

V is TRBV7-2 and J is TRBJ1-6; no firm D call. The CDR3 is made up of 18 amino acids. V was pared by 0 bases and J by 0 bases, with 12 bases between. The germline CDR1 and CDR2 sequences are SGHTA and FQGNSA. CDR3 coding DNA: TGTGCCAGCAGCTTAGCCCCGATCGCTAGCTCCTATAATTCACCCCTCCACTTT. Translated: CASSLAPIASSYNSPLHF.

The V gene is TRBV10-2, the J gene TRBJ1-1, with D perhaps matching TRBD1 (6 bases). The CDR3 totals 13 residues. Germline-derived CDR1 and CDR2 are WSHSY and SAAADI. Between the trimmed V and J ends, which lost 6 bases and 0 bases, there was a span of 8 bases. The DNA of the CDR3 is TGCGCCAGCAGCACAGGGATGAACACTGAAGCTTTCTTT. Protein: CASSTGMNTEAFF.

The chain employs TRBV9 and TRBJ1-1; D not resolved. V shed 3 bases and J shed 5 bases, with 14 bases lying between them. Germline V gene sequence: CDR1 SGDLS, CDR2 YYNGEE. The length of the CDR3 is 14 residues. The CDR3 loop is CASSDALSVTEAFF. In DNA, the CDR3 is TGTGCCAGCAGCGACGCGCTCTCGGTAACTGAAGCTTTCTTT. Together with reference TRBV9 and TRBJ1-1, the CDR3 gives the full variable domain: DSGVTQTPKHLITATGQRVTLRCSPRSGDLSVYWYQQSLDQGLQFLIQYYNGEERAKGNILERFSAQQFPDLHSELNLSSLELGDSALYFCASSDALSVTEAFFGQGTRLTVV.

The genes are TRBV4-2 and TRBJ2-5; D might be TRBD1 (5 bases). Germline assignment: CDR1 LGHNA and CDR2 YNFKEQ. The CDR3 totals 14 residues. Trimming pared 3 bases from V and 4 bases from J, leaving 12 bases between. Written as DNA, the CDR3 is TGTGCCAGCAGCCATCCCCAGGGTCGAGAGACCCAGTACTTC. Amino acid sequence: CASSHPQGRETQYF.

The genes are TRBV5-4 and TRBJ2-1; 7 positions match TRBD2. The germline gives CDR1 SGHNT, CDR2 YYREEE (reference sequence). The CDR3 spans 15 residues. Trimming at V came to 1 base and at J to 3 bases, leaving 4 bases not matched to a gene. CDR3 loop: CASSLWGGIYNEQFF. In nucleotides, the CDR3 is TGTGCCAGCAGCTTGTGGGGAGGGATCTACAATGAGCAGTTCTTC.

This chain links TRBV2 with TRBJ2-1; 11 bases match TRBD2. The length of the CDR3 is 18 residues. J was trimmed by 3 bases and V by 8 bases; bases with no gene match: 15. Looked up from germline, CDR1 is SNHLY and CDR2 is FYNNEI. This CDR3 reads CASSLGTSGPLRYNEQFF. CDR3 coding DNA: TGTGCCAGCTCCTTAGGGACTAGCGGCCCTCTGCGCTACAATGAGCAGTTCTTC.

This clone is a singleton in its sample. The chain employs TRBV14 and TRBJ2-7, with a weak D call TRBD2 (5 bases). CDR3 length: 14 residues. V lost 3 bases and J lost 2, with 11 bases in between. Germline loops: CDR1 SGHDN, CDR2 FVKESK. Written as DNA, the CDR3 is TGTGCCAGCAGCCAGTCCTGGGGAGCCTACGAGCAGTACTTC. Its protein product is CASSQSWGAYEQYF.

CDR3 coding DNA: TGTGCCTGGAGTGTAACCGGGTCAAGCTCCTACGAGCAGTACTTC. Its translation: CAWSVTGSSSYEQYF. This chain links TRBV30 with TRBJ2-7; D is ambiguous. V lost 0 bases and J 0 bases, leaving 12 bases between the germline ends. The germline CDR1 and CDR2 sequences are GTSNPN and SVGIG (reference sequence). This CDR3 spans 15 amino acids. Full variable domain (missing parts from reference TRBV30 and TRBJ2-7): SQTIHQWPATLVQPVGSPLSLECTVEGTSNPNLYWYRQAAGRGLQLLFYSVGIGQISSEVPQNLSASRPQDRQFILSSKKLLLSDSGFYLCAWSVTGSSSYEQYFGPGTRLTVT.

The chain is built from TRBV3-1 (or the pseudogene TRBV3-2) and TRBJ1-6; 8 bases are a match to TRBD1. There are 13 residues in the CDR3. Germline CDR1 LGHDT, CDR2 YNNKEL (reference sequence). The V gene end was trimmed by 0 bases and the J gene end by 14 bases; junction bases not matched to a gene: 3. The CDR3 spells CASSQDVDRALHF. The CDR3 DNA follows: TGTGCCAGCAGCCAAGATGTGGACAGGGCCCTCCACTTT.

The chain is built from TRBV25-1 and TRBJ2-7, with 8 bases identical to TRBD1. Germline lookup yields CDR1 MGHDK and CDR2 SYGVNS. Unmatched junction bases numbered 11, after V lost 8 bases and J lost 5 bases. The CDR3 contains 14 residues. CDR3 in amino acids: CASSPDRGRNEQYF. The DNA for the CDR3 is TGTGCCAGCTCCCCCGACAGGGGTAGGAACGAGCAGTACTTC.

The chain is built from TRBV10-3 and TRBJ2-5; D is perhaps TRBD2 (6 bases). This CDR3 contains 14 residues. V lost 0 bases, J lost 5 bases, and 10 bases lay in between. From germline, CDR1 is ENHRY and CDR2 SYGVKD. In nucleotides, the CDR3 is TGTGCCATCAGTGAGTCTTCCCGGGGGGAGACCCAGTACTTC. This sequence encodes CAISESSRGETQYF.